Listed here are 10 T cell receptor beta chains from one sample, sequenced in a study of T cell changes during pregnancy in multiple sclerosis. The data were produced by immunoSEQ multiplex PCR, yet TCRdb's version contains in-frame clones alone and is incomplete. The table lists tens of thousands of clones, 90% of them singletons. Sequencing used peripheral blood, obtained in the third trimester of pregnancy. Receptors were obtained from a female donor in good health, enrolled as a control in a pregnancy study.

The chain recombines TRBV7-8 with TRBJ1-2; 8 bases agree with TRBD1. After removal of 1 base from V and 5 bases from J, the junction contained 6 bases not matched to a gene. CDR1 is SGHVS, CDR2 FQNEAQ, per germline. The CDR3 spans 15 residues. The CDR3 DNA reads TGTGCCAGCAGCTTAGAACGGCAGGGGGCGTATGGCTACACCTTC. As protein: CASSLERQGAYGYTF.

The CDR3 DNA follows: TGCGCCAGCAGCACCTCGGGGGGCTCCGTTAGGGATACGCAGTATTTT. Translation: CASSTSGGSVRDTQYF. The chain is built from TRBV5-1 and TRBJ2-3; possible D gene TRBD2, 7 bases. The germline V gene has CDR1 SGHRS and CDR2 YFSETQ. This CDR3 has 16 amino acids. Trimming took off 4 bases at V and 6 bases at J, with 21 bases between the two ends.

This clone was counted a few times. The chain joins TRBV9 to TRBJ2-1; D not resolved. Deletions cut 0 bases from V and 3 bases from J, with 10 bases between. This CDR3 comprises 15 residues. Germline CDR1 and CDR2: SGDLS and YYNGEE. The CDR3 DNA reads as TGTGCCAGCAGCGTAGCCGCGAACGACTACAATGAGCAGTTCTTC. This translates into CASSVAANDYNEQFF.

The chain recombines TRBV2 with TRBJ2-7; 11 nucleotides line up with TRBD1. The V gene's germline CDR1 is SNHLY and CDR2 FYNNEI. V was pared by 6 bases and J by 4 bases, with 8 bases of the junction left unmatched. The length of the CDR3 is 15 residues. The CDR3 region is CASSRPGTGGYEQYF. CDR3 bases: TGTGCCAGCAGCCGACCCGGGACAGGGGGGTACGAGCAGTACTTC.

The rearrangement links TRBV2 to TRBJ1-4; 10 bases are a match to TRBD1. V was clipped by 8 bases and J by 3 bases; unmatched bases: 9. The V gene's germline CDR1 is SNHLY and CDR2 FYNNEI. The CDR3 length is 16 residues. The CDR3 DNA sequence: TGTGCCAGCGACGGTGGGACAGGGGCGTCTAATGAAAAACTGTTTTTT. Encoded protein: CASDGGTGASNEKLFF.

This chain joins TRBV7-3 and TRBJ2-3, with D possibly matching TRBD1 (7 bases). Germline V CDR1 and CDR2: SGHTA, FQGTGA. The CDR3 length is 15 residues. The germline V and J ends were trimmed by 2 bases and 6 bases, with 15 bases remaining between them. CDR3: CASSLSGGGADTQYF. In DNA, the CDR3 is TGTGCCAGCAGCTTATCTGGAGGGGGCGCGGATACGCAGTATTTT.

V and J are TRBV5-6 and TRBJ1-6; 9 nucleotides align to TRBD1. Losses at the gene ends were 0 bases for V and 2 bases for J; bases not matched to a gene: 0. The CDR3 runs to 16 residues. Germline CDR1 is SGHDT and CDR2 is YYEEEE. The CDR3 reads CASSLGQGAYNSPLHF. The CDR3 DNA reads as TGTGCCAGCAGCTTGGGACAGGGGGCCTATAATTCACCCCTCCACTTT.

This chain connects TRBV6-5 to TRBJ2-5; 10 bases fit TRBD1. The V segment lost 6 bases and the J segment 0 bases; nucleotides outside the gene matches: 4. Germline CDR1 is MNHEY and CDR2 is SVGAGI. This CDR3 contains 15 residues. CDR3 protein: CASRSGTGDQETQYF. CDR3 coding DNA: TGTGCCAGCAGGTCCGGGACAGGGGACCAAGAGACCCAGTACTTC.

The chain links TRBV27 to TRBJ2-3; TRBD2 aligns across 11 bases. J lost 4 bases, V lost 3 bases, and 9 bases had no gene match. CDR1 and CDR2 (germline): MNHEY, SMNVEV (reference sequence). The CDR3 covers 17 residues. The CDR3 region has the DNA TGTGCCAGCAGTTTGTCAACTAGCGGGAGTAGGGCAGATACGCAGTATTTT. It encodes CASSLSTSGSRADTQYF.

The CDR3 spells CASSQDIQGWGEKLFF. The CDR3 DNA follows: TGCGCCAGCAGCCAAGATATACAGGGGTGGGGTGAAAAACTGTTTTTT. This chain connects TRBV4-1 to TRBJ1-4; 7 bases line up with TRBD1. The CDR3 is 16 amino acids. Trimming removed 0 bases from V and 7 bases from J; junction bases left unmatched: 8. Looked up from germline, CDR1 is MGHRA and CDR2 is YSYEKL.